Shown below are 29 T cell receptor beta chains from a single sample sequenced in a study of blood T cell repertoires in COVID-19. Measured with immunoSEQ multiplex PCR; TCRdb has only the in-frame clones, and not every one. The table lists 200,000 to 300,000 clones, about 83% of them singletons. Sequencing input: peripheral blood. Source of these receptors: a man aged 50-60 years with acute or convalescent COVID-19.

The rearrangement uses TRBV10-2 and TRBJ1-4; the D gene is possibly TRBD1 (5 bases). V was pared by 6 bases and J by 5 bases, with 13 bases between. Germline lookup yields CDR1 WSHSY and CDR2 SAAADI. The CDR3 sequence is 14 residues long. CDR3 sequence reads: CASSYLQENEKLFF. The CDR3 bases are TGCGCCAGCAGCTACTTACAGGAGAATGAAAAACTGTTTTTT.

This chain joins TRBV7-2 and TRBJ1-5; weak D call: TRBD1 (6 bases). The germline V and J ends were trimmed by 5 bases and 3 bases, with 11 bases remaining between them. Germline-derived CDR1 and CDR2 are SGHTA and FQGNSA. CDR3 length: 14 residues. In DNA, the CDR3 is TGTGCCAGCAGCCAGGGGCAGGTCAATCAGCCCCAGCATTTT. This codes for CASSQGQVNQPQHF.

V gene TRBV11-3 combines with J gene TRBJ2-7, with 9 bases matching TRBD1. The CDR3 sequence is 14 residues long. CDR1 is SGHNT, CDR2 YENEEA, per germline. Trimming cost V 3 bases and J 2 bases; bases outside gene matches: 2. CDR3 residues: CASSFGTGTYEQYF. CDR3 DNA: TGTGCCAGCAGCTTCGGGACAGGGACCTACGAGCAGTACTTC.

The rearrangement joins TRBV7-9 to TRBJ1-1; 7 bases align to TRBD1. The CDR3 is 18 residues long. J gave up 1 base and V 3 bases, and 14 bases lay outside the gene matches. Germline CDR1 and CDR2: SEHNR and FQNEAQ (reference sequence). The CDR3 spells CASSLTPWTGVENTEAFF. As DNA, the CDR3 is TGTGCCAGCAGCTTGACCCCCTGGACAGGCGTCGAGAACACTGAAGCTTTCTTT.

This clone was observed a single time. The rearrangement joins TRBV19 to TRBJ1-2, with unresolved D. CDR3 length: 15 residues. V lost 6 bases and J 4 bases, leaving 18 bases between the germline ends. CDR1 and CDR2 (germline): LNHDA, SQIVND (reference sequence). The CDR3 sequence: CASRRLATKVYGYTF. Here the CDR3 DNA reads TGTGCCAGTAGAAGGTTAGCCACAAAAGTCTATGGCTACACCTTC. Using reference TRBV19 and TRBJ1-2 for the parts outside the CDR3, the full variable domain is DGGITQSPKYLFRKEGQNVTLSCEQNLNHDAMYWYRQDPGQGLRLIYYSQIVNDFQKGDIAEGYSVSREKKESFPLTVTSAQKNPTAFYLCASRRLATKVYGYTFGSGTRLTVV.

The chain is built from TRBV6-6 and TRBJ1-2; D is unresolved. The germline V gene has CDR1 MNHNY and CDR2 SVGAGI (reference sequence). V shed 2 bases and J shed 2 bases, with 15 bases lying between them. The CDR3 has 16 amino acids. This chain's CDR3 is CASSYTPPTRNYGYTF. The DNA for the CDR3 is TGTGCCAGCAGTTACACTCCCCCGACAAGAAACTATGGCTACACCTTC.

V gene TRBV24-1 combines with J gene TRBJ2-3; TRBD2 matches 14 bases. The CDR3 consists of 20 residues. V dropped 3 bases and J dropped 1; count of bases not matched to a gene: 11. Germline assignment: CDR1 KGHDR and CDR2 SFDVKD. The CDR3 sequence: CATSDPGGTSGSGGTDTQYF. In DNA form, the CDR3 reads TGTGCCACCAGTGATCCTGGAGGGACTAGCGGGAGTGGAGGCACAGATACGCAGTATTTT.

This clone was seen a handful of times. V gene TRBV11-2 combines with J gene TRBJ2-1; possibly TRBD2 for D (5 bases). CDR3 size: 15 residues. CDR1 SGHAT and CDR2 FQNNGV come from the germline V gene. V was shortened by 2 bases and J by 0 bases, with 8 bases between the two germline ends. Here the CDR3 DNA reads TGTGCCAGCAGCTTATATGGGAGCTCCTACAATGAGCAGTTCTTC. It translates to CASSLYGSSYNEQFF.

The chain recombines TRBV19 with TRBJ2-2; 8 nucleotides match TRBD2. After removal of 5 bases from V and 4 bases from J, the junction contained 3 bases not matched to a gene. CDR1 is LNHDA, CDR2 SQIVND, per germline (reference sequence). The CDR3 is made up of 14 amino acids. DNA of the CDR3: TGTGCCAGTAGTCCGGGACTAGTCACCGGGGAGCTGTTTTTT. Residues: CASSPGLVTGELFF.

In nucleotides, the CDR3 is TGTGCCTGGAGTGGGACAGGGGGGTCCTCAACTAATGAAAAACTGTTTTTT. Protein sequence: CAWSGTGGSSTNEKLFF. The genes are TRBV30 and TRBJ1-4; 10 bases line up with TRBD1. This CDR3 has 17 residues. From germline, CDR1 is GTSNPN and CDR2 SVGIG (reference sequence). V was pared by 1 base and J by 0 bases, with 5 bases of the junction left unmatched.

The chain carries TRBV19 and TRBJ1-2, with a tentative D call TRBD1 (6 bases). CDR3 length: 15 residues. Germline V lookup: CDR1 LNHDA, CDR2 SQIVND (reference sequence). With 3 bases removed from V and 6 bases from J, the gap between germline ends came to 17 bases. The CDR3 spells CASSIFDRPFDGYTF. The CDR3 nucleotides are TGTGCCAGTAGTATCTTTGACAGGCCCTTCGATGGCTACACCTTC.

CDR3 amino acids: CASSSNGGYGYTF. The CDR3 DNA sequence: TGTGCCAGCAGCTCGAATGGGGGGTATGGCTACACCTTC. The chain uses TRBV7-9 and TRBJ1-2; perhaps TRBD1 as D (5 bases). Trimming pared 4 bases from V and 5 bases from J, leaving 11 bases between. This CDR3 contains 13 residues. Germline V gene sequence: CDR1 SEHNR, CDR2 FQNEAQ (reference sequence).

The chain is built from TRBV29-1 and TRBJ1-2, with D possibly TRBD1 on 5 matching bases. Trimming took 7 bases from V and 7 from J, leaving 13 bases between them. The CDR3 loop spans 11 amino acids. Germline lookup yields CDR1 SQVTM and CDR2 ANQGSEA. CDR3 residues: CSDGTATGYTF. For the CDR3, the DNA is TGCAGCGATGGGACTGCCACTGGCTACACCTTC. The whole variable domain, filled in from reference TRBV29-1 and TRBJ1-2, reads SAVISQKPSRDICQRGTSLTIQCQVDSQVTMMFWYRQQPGQSLTLIATANQGSEATYESGFVIDKFPISRPNLTFSTLTVSNMSPEDSSIYLCSDGTATGYTFGSGTRLTVV.

The chain joins TRBV24-1 to TRBJ1-2; D is undetermined. The CDR3 contains 14 residues. Germline CDR1 is KGHDR and CDR2 is SFDVKD. V was trimmed by 1 base and J by 2 bases, leaving 7 bases between them. The CDR3 DNA is TGTGCCACCAGTGATTTCAACGGGAACTATGGCTACACCTTC. It yields the protein CATSDFNGNYGYTF.

This clone was observed a few times. The V gene is TRBV11-2, the J gene TRBJ2-1; unclear D gene. The CDR3 sequence is 12 residues long. V lost 0 bases and J 7 bases, leaving 4 bases between the germline ends. CDR1 and CDR2 (germline): SGHAT, FQNNGV. CDR3 bases: TGTGCCAGCAGCTTAGATCAGAATGAGCAGTTCTTC. It codes for CASSLDQNEQFF.

The V and J genes are TRBV5-1 and TRBJ1-1; no clear D. The CDR3 extends over 14 amino acids. The V end lost 0 bases, the J end lost 1 base, and 7 bases lay between the germline ends. Germline V CDR1 and CDR2: SGHRS, YFSETQ. The CDR3: CASSLGQTNTEAFF. The CDR3 DNA follows: TGCGCCAGCAGCTTGGGGCAAACGAACACTGAAGCTTTCTTT.

This clone was detected only once. CDR3 region: CASRPQRGGGDTQYF. The CDR3 nucleotides read TGTGCCAGCAGACCTCAGCGGGGGGGCGGAGATACGCAGTATTTT. This sequence joins TRBV6-5 and TRBJ2-3; 10 bases are shared with TRBD2. Germline V gives CDR1 MNHEY, CDR2 SVGAGI. The length of the CDR3 is 15 residues. J gave up 5 bases and V 6 bases, and 8 bases lay outside the gene matches.

The V gene is TRBV7-2, the J gene TRBJ2-7; the match to TRBD1 covers 9 bases. V was pared by 5 bases and J by 2 bases, with 7 bases of the junction left unmatched. Germline assignment: CDR1 SGHTA and CDR2 FQGNSA. The CDR3 runs to 15 residues. CDR3 protein: CASSQQGQGPYEQYF. The CDR3, as DNA: TGTGCCAGCAGCCAACAAGGACAGGGGCCCTACGAGCAGTACTTC.

The chain links TRBV5-6 to TRBJ2-1; D is unclear. CDR1 SGHDT and CDR2 YYEEEE come from the germline V gene. Trimming cost V 1 base and J 10 bases, with 12 bases left between them. The CDR3 has 13 residues. The CDR3 region is CASSLHLLAEQFF. In DNA, the CDR3 is TGTGCCAGCAGCTTGCACCTGTTAGCCGAGCAGTTCTTC.

V and J are TRBV18 and TRBJ1-4; 9 bases are a match to TRBD1. In germline, CDR1 is KGHSH, CDR2 LQKENI. The ends lost 6 bases at V and 4 bases at J; junction bases unmatched: 3. This CDR3 is built from 14 residues. The CDR3 loop reads CASSGTGNNEKLFF. CDR3 DNA: TGTGCCAGCTCCGGGACAGGGAATAATGAAAAACTGTTTTTT.

CDR3 in DNA: TGTGCCAGCAGTGAAAGAACAAACCAAGAGACCCAGTACTTC. Encoded protein: CASSERTNQETQYF. V and J are TRBV25-1 and TRBJ2-5; no reliable D call. Deletions cut 2 bases from V and 0 bases from J, with 7 bases between. The V gene's germline CDR1 is MGHDK and CDR2 SYGVNS. The CDR3 has 14 residues.

J is TRBJ2-2 and V is TRBV30, with D hard to call. CDR3 size: 13 residues. Trimming removed 3 bases at V and 6 bases at J, with 11 bases between. CDR1 GTSNPN and CDR2 SVGIG come from the germline V gene (reference sequence). CDR3 loop: CAWSSGFAGELFF. CDR3 DNA: TGTGCCTGGAGCTCCGGGTTCGCCGGGGAGCTGTTTTTT.

V and J are TRBV18 and TRBJ2-7; 7 bases are shared with TRBD2. CDR3 length: 16 amino acids. J was trimmed by 0 bases and V by 0 bases; bases with no gene match: 5. Germline assignment: CDR1 KGHSH and CDR2 LQKENI. Here the CDR3 reads CASSPPVGGSSYEQYF. CDR3 sequence (DNA): TGTGCCAGCTCACCACCGGTCGGCGGGAGCTCCTACGAGCAGTACTTC.

This clone showed up just a few times. V is TRBV23-1 and J is TRBJ1-4; D possibly corresponds to TRBD1 (6 bases). TRBV23-1 falls under the ORF class, with uncertain function. The CDR3 loop spans 15 amino acids. Trimming cost V 0 bases and J 5 bases, with 10 bases left between them. CDR3 loop: CASSQSGRGNEKLFF. CDR3 nucleotides: TGCGCCAGCAGTCAATCAGGCAGGGGCAATGAAAAACTGTTTTTT.

V gene TRBV2 combines with J gene TRBJ2-7; a possible D gene is TRBD2 (5 bases). The germline CDR1 and CDR2 sequences are SNHLY and FYNNEI. The CDR3 spans 14 residues. Trimming removed 2 bases at V and 0 bases at J, with 8 bases between. Here the CDR3 DNA reads TGTGCCAGCAGTGAACATGGGAGCTCCTACGAGCAGTACTTC. Its protein product is CASSEHGSSYEQYF.

The chain has TRBV4-1 and TRBJ2-5; tentative D call: TRBD2 (6 bases). Germline assignment: CDR1 MGHRA and CDR2 YSYEKL. The CDR3 sequence is 15 residues long. V lost 4 bases to trimming and J lost 5 bases, with 17 bases between them. The CDR3 DNA follows: TGCGCCAGCAGCCCTGGAGGGGCAGGGCGGGAGACCCAGTACTTC. Protein: CASSPGGAGRETQYF.

This chain links TRBV19 with TRBJ1-1; TRBD1 agrees at 10 bases. This CDR3 spans 15 amino acids. The germline V gene encodes CDR1 LNHDA and CDR2 SQIVND (reference sequence). The V segment lost 6 bases and the J segment 6 bases; nucleotides outside the gene matches: 10. CDR3 in amino acids: CASSPGRTGGSEAFF. CDR3 coding DNA: TGTGCCAGTAGCCCCGGTCGGACAGGGGGTTCTGAAGCTTTCTTT.

The V and J genes are TRBV2 and TRBJ2-1, with D maybe TRBD2 (7 bases). The V end was cut by 11 bases, the J end by 5 bases, with 16 bases between. CDR1 and CDR2 from the germline V gene are SNHLY and FYNNEI. The CDR3 has 13 amino acids. Written as DNA, the CDR3 is TGTGCCGGTACGGGGGGCTCGAACAATGAGCAGTTCTTC. Translating gives CAGTGGSNNEQFF.

The chain couples TRBV6-5 to TRBJ2-7; 9 nucleotides agree with TRBD1. V gave up 7 bases and J gave up 0 bases; unmatched junction bases: 7. CDR1 and CDR2 from the germline V gene are MNHEY and SVGAGI. This CDR3 has 15 residues. The CDR3 DNA is TGTGCCAGCATTCGGGACAGGGATAACTCCTACGAGCAGTACTTC. As protein: CASIRDRDNSYEQYF.